The 19 T cell receptor beta chains in this list originate from one sample, sequenced in a study of T-cell memory formation after mild COVID-19. One entry per CDR3 protein, called by TCRdb with MiXCR from the 5' RACE reads. The sample carries a few hundred thousand distinct CDR3 sequences, roughly 15% recorded once. The sequencing sample was made of PBMCs or a T cell subset sorted from them (not recorded which). These receptors were obtained from a man between 18 and 29 years old who had mild COVID-19 (a few samples of this study predate the infection). Cell type and time point are not known.

The chain carries TRBV20-1 and TRBJ1-2, with D unclear. Germline V gives CDR1 DFQATT, CDR2 SNEGSKA (reference sequence). The CDR3 runs to 8 residues. V dropped 2 bases and J dropped 12 bases, with 4 bases sitting between them. This CDR3 reads CSARFNTF. CDR3 coding DNA: TGCAGTGCTAGATTCAACACCTTC.

This clonotype has a handful of counts. The rearrangement links TRBV7-6 to TRBJ1-1, with a weak D call TRBD1 (6 bases). CDR1 is SGHVS, CDR2 FNYEAQ, per germline. The CDR3 is made up of 16 amino acids. V was trimmed by 1 base and J by 1 base, leaving 13 bases between them. CDR3 DNA sequence: TGTGCCAGCAGCTTAGAGGCGACAGGTTCGAACACTGAAGCTTTCTTT. It codes for CASSLEATGSNTEAFF.

This chain joins TRBV7-9 and TRBJ2-7; 8 bases line up with TRBD1. J gave up 2 bases and V 1 base, and 10 bases lay outside the gene matches. Germline lookup yields CDR1 SEHNR and CDR2 FQNEAQ (reference sequence). This CDR3 has 17 amino acids. This chain's CDR3 is CASSLVPIRTGTYEQYV. In DNA form, the CDR3 reads TGTGCCAGCAGCTTAGTCCCTATTCGGACAGGGACCTACGAGCAGTACGTC.

This clonotype has only a few counts. This chain connects TRBV20-1 to TRBJ1-1, with TRBD1 as a possible D gene (5 bases). Between the trimmed V and J ends, which lost 3 bases and 6 bases, there was a span of 20 bases. The CDR3 runs to 15 residues. Per germline, CDR1 DFQATT and CDR2 SNEGSKA (reference sequence). The CDR3 is CSASPGRGLGAEAFF. In DNA form, the CDR3 reads TGCAGTGCTAGCCCCGGGAGAGGACTAGGGGCTGAAGCTTTCTTT.

In this sample, this clonotype turned up a few times. This chain links TRBV20-1 with TRBJ2-1; D possibly corresponds to TRBD1 (6 bases). Germline assignment: CDR1 DFQATT and CDR2 SNEGSKA (reference sequence). The CDR3 has 15 residues. Trimming pared 5 bases from V and 0 bases from J, leaving 14 bases between. CDR3 sequence: CSAGGSQSSYNEQFF. DNA of the CDR3: TGCAGTGCTGGGGGCTCACAGAGCTCCTACAATGAGCAGTTCTTC.

Only a few counts were recorded for this clonotype. V and J are TRBV5-1 and TRBJ2-7; 8 bases map to TRBD1. V gave up 4 bases and J gave up 8 bases; unmatched junction bases: 11. The CDR3 sequence is 14 residues long. CDR1 is SGHRS, CDR2 YFSETQ, per germline. The CDR3 DNA reads TGCGCCAGCAGCCCCGGGACAGGCCGGGGCCAGCAGTACTTC. The encoded protein is CASSPGTGRGQQYF.

This chain joins TRBV10-3 and TRBJ1-2; D call uncertain. The V end was cut by 0 bases, the J end by 2 bases, with 7 bases between. This CDR3 region has 14 residues. Germline V gene sequence: CDR1 ENHRY, CDR2 SYGVKD. The CDR3 here is CAISESRSNYGYTF. The CDR3 DNA follows: TGTGCCATCAGTGAGTCCAGGTCCAACTATGGCTACACCTTC.

The chain links TRBV2 to TRBJ1-1; 7 bases line up with TRBD1. The germline V gene encodes CDR1 SNHLY and CDR2 FYNNEI. The CDR3 has 13 amino acids. J was trimmed by 4 bases and V by 4 bases; bases with no gene match: 3. The CDR3, as DNA: TGTGCCAGCAGTGGGGCAGGGGGCACTGAAGCTTTCTTT. As protein: CASSGAGGTEAFF.

This sequence joins TRBV6-6 and TRBJ2-7; a possible D gene is TRBD2 (5 bases). This CDR3 spans 15 amino acids. V lost 5 bases, J lost 5 bases, and 19 bases lay in between. Looked up from germline, CDR1 is MNHNY and CDR2 is SVGAGI (reference sequence). CDR3 sequence reads: CASSPMLDFHHEQYV. In DNA, the CDR3 is TGTGCCAGCAGTCCGATGCTGGACTTTCATCACGAGCAGTACGTC.

The V and J genes are TRBV4-3 and TRBJ2-1, with D hard to call. Trimming removed 1 base from V and 8 bases from J, with 6 bases in between. The CDR3 runs to 12 residues. Germline-derived CDR1 and CDR2 are LGHNA and YSLEER. The CDR3 loop reads CASSQVRDEQFF. In nucleotides, the CDR3 is TGCGCCAGCAGCCAAGTCCGGGATGAGCAGTTCTTC.

This clonotype was detected only a few times. This chain's CDR3 is CASNEPLAGGAGTQYF. CDR3 sequence (DNA): TGTGCCAGCAACGAGCCCTTGGCCGGGGGGGCGGGTACGCAGTATTTT. The genes are TRBV7-2 and TRBJ2-3; 8 bases fit TRBD2. The germline V gene encodes CDR1 SGHTA and CDR2 FQGNSA. The CDR3 is 16 amino acids. J lost 8 bases, V lost 7 bases, and 17 bases had no gene match.

A single count supports this clonotype. This chain links TRBV6-6 with TRBJ1-5, with D unclear. The CDR3 has 12 amino acids. The ends were cut back, 2 bases at V and 7 bases at J, with 6 bases in the middle. CDR1 is MNHNY and CDR2 is SVGAGI in the germline V gene (reference sequence). CDR3 DNA: TGTGCCAGCAGTTACCCCCAACAGCCCCAGCATTTT. Translated, it gives CASSYPQQPQHF.

The V and J genes are TRBV7-9 and TRBJ2-1; the D is unclear. CDR1 SEHNR and CDR2 FQNEAQ come from the germline V gene (reference sequence). The ends were cut back, 1 base at V and 0 bases at J, with 13 bases in the middle. CDR3 length: 17 amino acids. The CDR3 region is CASSLGAAESSYNEQFF. The CDR3 nucleotides are TGTGCCAGCAGCTTAGGGGCCGCAGAGAGCTCCTACAATGAGCAGTTCTTC.

The chain couples TRBV11-2 to TRBJ1-4; TRBD1 aligns across 8 bases. The CDR3 sequence is 16 residues long. With V trimmed by 5 bases and J by 2 bases, 7 bases remained unmatched. Looked up from germline, CDR1 is SGHAT and CDR2 is FQNNGV. Here the CDR3 reads CASSPGQGGTNEKLFF. In DNA, the CDR3 is TGTGCCAGCAGCCCTGGACAGGGAGGGACTAATGAAAAACTGTTTTTT. Full variable domain (missing parts from reference TRBV11-2 and TRBJ1-4): EAGVAQSPRYKIIEKRQSVAFWCNPISGHATLYWYQQILGQGPKLLIQFQNNGVVDDSQLPKDRFSAERLKGVDSTLKIQPAKLEDSAVYLCASSPGQGGTNEKLFFGSGTQLSVL.

The chain recombines TRBV4-3 with TRBJ2-3, with 10 bases identical to TRBD2. The length of the CDR3 is 19 residues. CDR1 is LGHNA and CDR2 is YSLEER in the germline V gene. J gave up 7 bases and V 0 bases, and 16 bases lay outside the gene matches. CDR3: CASSQDLWELAGAGHTQYF. CDR3 sequence (DNA): TGCGCCAGCAGCCAAGATTTGTGGGAGCTAGCGGGGGCTGGTCATACGCAGTATTTT.

The rearrangement joins TRBV9 to TRBJ2-3, with a weak D call TRBD1 (7 bases). CDR1 SGDLS and CDR2 YYNGEE come from the germline V gene. The CDR3 extends over 14 amino acids. V lost 8 bases to trimming and J lost 4 bases, with 17 bases between them. DNA for the CDR3: TGTGCCAGTCAGCGGCAGGGGGGCGCAGATACGCAGTATTTT. Its translation: CASQRQGGADTQYF.

This clonotype was recorded a few times. J is TRBJ2-7 and V is TRBV20-1; no firm D call. The V and J ends lost 0 bases and 0 bases respectively, with 6 bases between them. CDR1 is DFQATT, CDR2 SNEGSKA, per germline (reference sequence). This CDR3 is 13 amino acids long. DNA of the CDR3: TGCAGTGCTAGAGATCTGATCTCCTACGAGCAGTACGTC. Residues: CSARDLISYEQYV.

The chain couples TRBV5-8 to TRBJ1-1; no clear D gene. Per germline, CDR1 SGHTS and CDR2 YDEGEE. V lost 4 bases, J lost 4 bases, and 11 bases lay in between. The CDR3 runs 13 residues. CDR3 protein: CASSHGVVTEAFF. CDR3 bases: TGTGCCAGCAGCCATGGGGTGGTCACTGAAGCTTTCTTT. Based on the CDR3 plus reference TRBV5-8 and TRBJ1-1, the full variable domain is EAGVTQSPTHLIKTRGQQATLRCSPISGHTSVYWYQQALGLGLQFLLWYDEGEERNRGNFPPRFSGRQFPNYSSELNVNALELEDSALYLCASSHGVVTEAFFGQGTRLTVV.

The chain uses TRBV12-3 or TRBV12-4 and TRBJ2-1; TRBD2 agrees at 10 bases. CDR3 length: 16 residues. V lost 5 bases and J lost 4; bases outside the gene matches: 8. DNA for the CDR3: TGTGCCAGCAGTCAAGGCGGTAGCGGGGGGTACAATGAGCAGTTCTTC. This gives the protein CASSQGGSGGYNEQFF.